The 8 T cell receptor beta chains presented below share a single source sample, sequenced in a study of T cell responses to AZD1222 COVID-19 vaccine. Here immunoSEQ multiplex PCR was the method, and the copy in TCRdb shows in-frame clones only, minus some. The sample holds roughly 150,000 clones, approximately 86% seen once. Sequenced here: peripheral blood, sampled after recovery from COVID-19. The receptors originated from an adult who had recovered from COVID-19.

This chain connects TRBV5-8 to TRBJ1-2; D remains ambiguous. The germline gives CDR1 SGHTS, CDR2 YDEGEE. Between the trimmed V and J ends, which lost 0 bases and 0 bases, there was a span of 3 bases. The CDR3 loop spans 13 amino acids. This CDR3 is CASSLDANYGYTF. CDR3 bases: TGTGCCAGCAGCTTGGACGCTAACTATGGCTACACCTTC. The full variable domain, its missing parts supplied by reference TRBV5-8 and TRBJ1-2, is EAGVTQSPTHLIKTRGQQATLRCSPISGHTSVYWYQQALGLGLQFLLWYDEGEERNRGNFPPRFSGRQFPNYSSELNVNALELEDSALYLCASSLDANYGYTFGSGTRLTVV.

The chain carries TRBV5-6 and TRBJ2-6; TRBD1 agrees at 10 bases. Germline V lookup: CDR1 SGHDT, CDR2 YYEEEE. This CDR3 has 18 residues. V lost 4 bases and J lost 3; bases outside the gene matches: 10. The chain's CDR3 is CASSKLTGGAFGANVLTF. CDR3 DNA sequence: TGTGCCAGCAGCAAACTGACAGGGGGCGCGTTTGGGGCCAACGTCCTGACTTTC.

This clone was counted only a few times. This chain uses TRBV24-1 with TRBJ2-5, with TRBD1 matching over 9 bases. The CDR3 contains 15 residues. Trimming took 7 bases from V and 2 from J; bases not matched to a gene: 7. Germline loops: CDR1 KGHDR, CDR2 SFDVKD. The chain's CDR3 is CATSPGQGRQETQYF. CDR3 DNA sequence: TGTGCCACCAGCCCTGGACAGGGGAGACAAGAGACCCAGTACTTC.

This clone showed up just a few times. The genes are TRBV10-2 and TRBJ1-2; TRBD1 is a possible D gene (5 bases). Trimming stripped 8 bases from V and 2 bases from J, with 6 bases between. In germline, CDR1 is WSHSY, CDR2 SAAADI. This CDR3 spans 11 amino acids. Written as DNA, the CDR3 is TGCGCCAGCGGACAAAACTATGGCTACACCTTC. It yields the protein CASGQNYGYTF.

The chain carries TRBV10-2 and TRBJ1-1; D ambiguous. Trimming removed 8 bases from V and 1 base from J, with 11 bases in between. This CDR3 region has 13 residues. Germline CDR1 and CDR2: WSHSY and SAAADI. CDR3 bases: TGCGCCAGCGAACAGAGTAGGAACACTGAAGCTTTCTTT. It translates to CASEQSRNTEAFF.

The chain combines TRBV9 with TRBJ1-4, with D uncertain. With 4 bases removed from V and 2 bases from J, the gap between germline ends came to 18 bases. The CDR3 runs to 17 residues. The germline gives CDR1 SGDLS, CDR2 YYNGEE. For the CDR3, the DNA is TGTGCCAGCAGCTCAATCCCCCGACCGGGCACTAATGAAAAACTGTTTTTT. Amino acids: CASSSIPRPGTNEKLFF.

The chain couples TRBV19 to TRBJ1-1; D is perhaps TRBD1 (6 bases). The V end lost 5 bases, the J end lost 1 base, and 11 bases lay between the germline ends. Germline V gene data show CDR1 as LNHDA and CDR2 as SQIVND (reference sequence). The CDR3 totals 14 residues. The CDR3 nucleotides are TGTGCCAGTAGTCCGACAGGCTCGAACACTGAAGCTTTCTTT. Its protein product is CASSPTGSNTEAFF.

The chain links TRBV25-1 to TRBJ1-5, with 8 bases matching TRBD1. Looked up from germline, CDR1 is MGHDK and CDR2 is SYGVNS. This CDR3 has 14 residues. V lost 2 bases and J lost 5; bases outside the gene matches: 2. The CDR3 coding sequence is TGTGCCAGCAGTGAACGGACAGGGCATCAGCCCCAGCATTTT. Protein: CASSERTGHQPQHF.